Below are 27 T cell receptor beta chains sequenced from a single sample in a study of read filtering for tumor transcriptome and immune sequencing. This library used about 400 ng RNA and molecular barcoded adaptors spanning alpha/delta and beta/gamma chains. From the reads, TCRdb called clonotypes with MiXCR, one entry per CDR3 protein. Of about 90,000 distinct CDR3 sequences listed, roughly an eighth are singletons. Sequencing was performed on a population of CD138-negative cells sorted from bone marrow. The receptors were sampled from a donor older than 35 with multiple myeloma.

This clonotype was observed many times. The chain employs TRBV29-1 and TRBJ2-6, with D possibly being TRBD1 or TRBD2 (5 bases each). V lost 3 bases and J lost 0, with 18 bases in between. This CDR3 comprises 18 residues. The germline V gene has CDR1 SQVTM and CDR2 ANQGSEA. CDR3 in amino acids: CSVDGSWDGTSGANVLTF. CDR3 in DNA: TGCAGCGTTGACGGATCTTGGGACGGAACCTCTGGGGCCAACGTCCTGACTTTC. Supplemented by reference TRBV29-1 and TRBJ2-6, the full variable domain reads SAVISQKPSRDICQRGTSLTIQCQVDSQVTMMFWYRQQPGQSLTLIATANQGSEATYESGFVIDKFPISRPNLTFSTLTVSNMSPEDSSIYLCSVDGSWDGTSGANVLTFGAGSRLTVL.

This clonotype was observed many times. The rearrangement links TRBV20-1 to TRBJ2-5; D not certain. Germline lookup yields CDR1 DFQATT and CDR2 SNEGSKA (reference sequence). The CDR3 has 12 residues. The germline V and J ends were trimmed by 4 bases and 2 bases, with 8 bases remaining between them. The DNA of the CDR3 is TGCAGTGCTATTCGACGACAAGAGACCCAGTACTTC. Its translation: CSAIRRQETQYF.

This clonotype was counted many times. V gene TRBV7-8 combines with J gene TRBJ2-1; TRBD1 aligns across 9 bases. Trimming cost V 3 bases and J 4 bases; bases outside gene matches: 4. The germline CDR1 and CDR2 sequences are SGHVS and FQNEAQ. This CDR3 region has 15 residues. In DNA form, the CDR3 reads TGTGCCAGCAGCTTGAGACAGGGGGGGTACAATGAGCAGTTCTTC. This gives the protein CASSLRQGGYNEQFF.

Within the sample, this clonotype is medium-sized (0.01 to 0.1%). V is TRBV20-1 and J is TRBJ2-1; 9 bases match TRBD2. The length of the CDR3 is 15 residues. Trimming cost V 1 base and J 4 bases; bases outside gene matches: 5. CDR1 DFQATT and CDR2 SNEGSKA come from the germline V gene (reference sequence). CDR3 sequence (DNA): TGCAGTGCTAGAGGGGTGCGGGAGGGTTACAATGAGCAGTTCTTC. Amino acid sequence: CSARGVREGYNEQFF.

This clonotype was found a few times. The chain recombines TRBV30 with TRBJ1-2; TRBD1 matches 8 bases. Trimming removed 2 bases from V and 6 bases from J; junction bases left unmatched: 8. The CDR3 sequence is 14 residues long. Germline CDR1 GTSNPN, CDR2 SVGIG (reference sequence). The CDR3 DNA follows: TGTGCCTGGAGTCTGGACAGGGAAGGCCATGGCTACACCTTC. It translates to CAWSLDREGHGYTF.

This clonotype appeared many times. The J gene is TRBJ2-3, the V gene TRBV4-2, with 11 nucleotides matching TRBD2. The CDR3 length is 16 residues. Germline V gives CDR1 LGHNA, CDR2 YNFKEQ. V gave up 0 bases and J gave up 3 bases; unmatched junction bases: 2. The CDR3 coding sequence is TGTGCCAGCAGCCAAGAGCTAGCGGGAGGTACAGATACGCAGTATTTT. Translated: CASSQELAGGTDTQYF.

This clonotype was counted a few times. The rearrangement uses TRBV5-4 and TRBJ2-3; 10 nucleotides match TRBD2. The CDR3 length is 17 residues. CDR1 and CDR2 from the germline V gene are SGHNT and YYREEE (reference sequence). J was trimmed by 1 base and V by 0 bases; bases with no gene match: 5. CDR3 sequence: CASSLAAGTSGTDTQYF. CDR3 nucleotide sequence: TGTGCCAGCAGCTTGGCCGCCGGGACTAGCGGCACAGATACGCAGTATTTT.

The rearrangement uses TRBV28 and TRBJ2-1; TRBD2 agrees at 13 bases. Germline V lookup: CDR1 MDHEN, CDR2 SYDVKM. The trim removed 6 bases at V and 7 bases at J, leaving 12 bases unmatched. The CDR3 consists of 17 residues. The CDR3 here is CASSPLAGTSGDNEQFF. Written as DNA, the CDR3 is TGTGCCAGCAGCCCCCTCGCCGGGACTAGCGGGGATAATGAGCAGTTCTTC. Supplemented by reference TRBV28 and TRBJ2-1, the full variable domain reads DVKVTQSSRYLVKRTGEKVFLECVQDMDHENMFWYRQDPGLGLRLIYFSYDVKMKEKGDIPEGYSVSREKKERFSLILESASTNQTSMYLCASSPLAGTSGDNEQFFGPGTRLTVL.

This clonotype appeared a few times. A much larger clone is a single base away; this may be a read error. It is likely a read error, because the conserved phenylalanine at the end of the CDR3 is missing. CDR3: CASSLMGQQGETQYL. CDR3 DNA: TGTGCCAGCAGCCTTATGGGACAGCAAGGGGAGACCCAGTACTTA. J is TRBJ2-5 and V is TRBV7-6; 7 bases map to TRBD1. This CDR3 is built from 15 residues. V shed 5 bases and J 5 bases; nucleotides not matched to a gene: 11. Looked up from germline, CDR1 is SGHVS and CDR2 is FNYEAQ.

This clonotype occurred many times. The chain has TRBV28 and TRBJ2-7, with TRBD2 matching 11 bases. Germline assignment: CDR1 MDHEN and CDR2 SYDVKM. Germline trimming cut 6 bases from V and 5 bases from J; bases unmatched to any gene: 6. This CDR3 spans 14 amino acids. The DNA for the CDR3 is TGTGCCAGCAGCATCACTAGCGGGAGCAACGAGCAGTACTTC. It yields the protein CASSITSGSNEQYF.

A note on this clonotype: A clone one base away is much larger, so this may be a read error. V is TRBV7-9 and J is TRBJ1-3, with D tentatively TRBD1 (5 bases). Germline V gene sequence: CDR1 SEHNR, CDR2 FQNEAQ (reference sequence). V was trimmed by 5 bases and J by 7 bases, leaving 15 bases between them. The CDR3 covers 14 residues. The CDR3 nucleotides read TGTGCCAGCAGCGGACCAGGGTTTAGTAACACCATATATTTT. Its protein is CASSGPGFSNTIYF. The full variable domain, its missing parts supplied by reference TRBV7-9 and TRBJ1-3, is DTGVSQNPRHKITKRGQNVTFRCDPISEHNRLYWYRQTLGQGPEFLTYFQNEAQLEKSRLLSDRFSAERPKGSFSTLEIQRTEQGDSAMYLCASSGPGFSNTIYFGEGSWLTVV.

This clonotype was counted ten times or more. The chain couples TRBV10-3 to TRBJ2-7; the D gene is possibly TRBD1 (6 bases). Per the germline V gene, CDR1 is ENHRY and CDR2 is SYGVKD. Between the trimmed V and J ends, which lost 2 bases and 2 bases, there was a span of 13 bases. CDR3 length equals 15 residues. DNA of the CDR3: TGTGCCATCAGTGAGCCGTGGACAGCCACCTACGAGCAGTACTTC. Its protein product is CAISEPWTATYEQYF.

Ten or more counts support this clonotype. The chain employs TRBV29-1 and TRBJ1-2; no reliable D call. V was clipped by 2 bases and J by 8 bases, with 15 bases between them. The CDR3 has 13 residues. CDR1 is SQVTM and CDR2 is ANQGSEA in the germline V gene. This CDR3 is CSVEPVPARGYTF. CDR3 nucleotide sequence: TGCAGCGTTGAACCAGTTCCCGCGAGGGGCTACACCTTC.

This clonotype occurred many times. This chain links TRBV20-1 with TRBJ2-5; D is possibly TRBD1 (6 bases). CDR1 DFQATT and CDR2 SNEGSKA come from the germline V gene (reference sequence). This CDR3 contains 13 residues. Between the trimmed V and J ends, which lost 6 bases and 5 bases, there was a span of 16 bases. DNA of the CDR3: TGCAGTGCGCCGCTACAGGGCTGGGAGACCCAGTACTTC. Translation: CSAPLQGWETQYF.

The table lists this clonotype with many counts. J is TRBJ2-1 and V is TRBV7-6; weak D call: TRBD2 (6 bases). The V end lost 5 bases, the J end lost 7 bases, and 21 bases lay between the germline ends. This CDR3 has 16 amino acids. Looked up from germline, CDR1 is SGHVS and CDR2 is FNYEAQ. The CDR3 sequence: CASSPRDLLLGNEQFF. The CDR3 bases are TGTGCCAGCAGCCCCCGGGACTTACTACTCGGGAATGAGCAGTTCTTC. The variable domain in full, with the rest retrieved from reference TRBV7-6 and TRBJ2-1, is GAGVSQSPRYKVTKRGQDVALRCDPISGHVSLYWYRQALGQGPEFLTYFNYEAQQDKSGLPNDRFSAERPEGSISTLTIQRTEQRDSAMYRCASSPRDLLLGNEQFFGPGTRLTVL.

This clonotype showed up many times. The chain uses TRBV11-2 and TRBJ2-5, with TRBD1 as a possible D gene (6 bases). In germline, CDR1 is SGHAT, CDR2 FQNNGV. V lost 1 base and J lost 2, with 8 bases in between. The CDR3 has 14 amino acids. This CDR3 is CASSLAGAQETQYF. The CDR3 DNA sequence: TGTGCCAGCAGCTTAGCAGGGGCTCAAGAGACCCAGTACTTC.

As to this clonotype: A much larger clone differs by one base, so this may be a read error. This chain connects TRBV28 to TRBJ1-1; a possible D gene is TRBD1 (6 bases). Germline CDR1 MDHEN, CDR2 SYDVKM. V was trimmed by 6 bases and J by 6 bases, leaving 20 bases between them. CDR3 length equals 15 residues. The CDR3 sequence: CASSPGRDIKSEAFF. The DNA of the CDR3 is TGTGCCAGCAGCCCCGGGAGGGACATTAAGTCTGAAGCTTTCTTT.

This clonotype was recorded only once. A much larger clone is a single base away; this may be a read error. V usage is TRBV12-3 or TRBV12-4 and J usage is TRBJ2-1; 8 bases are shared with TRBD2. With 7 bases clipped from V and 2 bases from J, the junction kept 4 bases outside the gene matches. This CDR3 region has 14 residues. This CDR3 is CASTRGRTYNEQFF. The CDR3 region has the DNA TGTGCCAGCACCCGCGGGAGGACCTACAATGAGCAGTTCTTC.

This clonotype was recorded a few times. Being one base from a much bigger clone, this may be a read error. CDR3 coding DNA: TGTGCCAGCAACTTAACGTCTAGCAGCAATACGCAGTATTTT. Encoded protein: CASNLTSSSNTQYF. The chain links TRBV7-9 to TRBJ2-3, with a weak D call TRBD2 (5 bases). Germline V gives CDR1 SEHNR, CDR2 FQNEAQ (reference sequence). This CDR3 comprises 14 residues.

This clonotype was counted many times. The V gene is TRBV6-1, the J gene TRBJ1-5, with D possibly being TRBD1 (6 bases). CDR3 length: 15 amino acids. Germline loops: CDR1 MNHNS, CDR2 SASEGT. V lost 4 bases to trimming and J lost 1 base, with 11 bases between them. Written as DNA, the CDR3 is TGTGCCAGCAGTGGGTTCGGACAGAGCAATCAGCCCCAGCATTTT. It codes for CASSGFGQSNQPQHF.

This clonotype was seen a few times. As DNA, the CDR3 is TGTGCCACCAGTGACACCAGACAGGGGGGGCACACTGAAGCTTTCTTT. Its translation is CATSDTRQGGHTEAFF. The V and J genes are TRBV24-1 and TRBJ1-1; the match to TRBD1 covers 9 bases. Germline V lookup: CDR1 KGHDR, CDR2 SFDVKD. With V trimmed by 4 bases and J by 3 bases, 8 bases remained unmatched. The CDR3 runs to 16 residues.

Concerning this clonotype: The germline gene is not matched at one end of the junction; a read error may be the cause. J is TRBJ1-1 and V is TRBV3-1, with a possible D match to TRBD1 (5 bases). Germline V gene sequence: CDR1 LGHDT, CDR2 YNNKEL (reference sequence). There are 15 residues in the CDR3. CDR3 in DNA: TGTGCCAGCAGGAGTTCGGGACTCCTGAACACTGAGGCTCTCTTT. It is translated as CASRSSGLLNTEALF.

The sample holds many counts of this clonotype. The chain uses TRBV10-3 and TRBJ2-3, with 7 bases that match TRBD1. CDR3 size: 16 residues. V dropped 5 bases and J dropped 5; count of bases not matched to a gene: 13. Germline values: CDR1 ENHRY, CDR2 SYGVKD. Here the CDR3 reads CAISSPTGPNIDTQYF. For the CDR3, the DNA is TGTGCCATCAGTTCCCCGACAGGGCCCAACATAGATACGCAGTATTTT.

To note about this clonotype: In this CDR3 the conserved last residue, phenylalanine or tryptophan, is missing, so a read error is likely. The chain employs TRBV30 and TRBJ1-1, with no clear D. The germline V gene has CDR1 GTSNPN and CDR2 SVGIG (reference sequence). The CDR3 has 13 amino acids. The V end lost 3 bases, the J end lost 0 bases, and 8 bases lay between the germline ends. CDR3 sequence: CAWRAQLNTEAFS. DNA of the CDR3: TGTGCCTGGAGGGCACAATTGAACACTGAAGCTTTCTCT.

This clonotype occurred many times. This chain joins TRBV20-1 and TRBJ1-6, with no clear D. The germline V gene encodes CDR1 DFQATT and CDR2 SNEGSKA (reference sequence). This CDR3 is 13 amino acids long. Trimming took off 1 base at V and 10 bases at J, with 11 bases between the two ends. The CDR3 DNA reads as TGCAGTGCTAGAGCGGGGTACGAATCACCCCTCCACTTT. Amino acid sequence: CSARAGYESPLHF.

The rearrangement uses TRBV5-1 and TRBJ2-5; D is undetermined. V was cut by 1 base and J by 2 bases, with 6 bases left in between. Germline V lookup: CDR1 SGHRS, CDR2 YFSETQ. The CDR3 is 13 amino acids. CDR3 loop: CASSLLPQETQYF. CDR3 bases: TGCGCCAGCAGCTTGTTGCCGCAAGAGACCCAGTACTTC.

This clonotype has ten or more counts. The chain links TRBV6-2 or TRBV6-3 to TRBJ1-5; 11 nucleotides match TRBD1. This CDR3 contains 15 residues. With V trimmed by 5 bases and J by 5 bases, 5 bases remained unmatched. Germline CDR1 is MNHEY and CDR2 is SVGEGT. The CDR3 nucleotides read TGTGCCAGCAGTCCCGTGGACAGGGGGCATCAGCCCCAGCATTTT. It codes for CASSPVDRGHQPQHF.